A selection of T cell receptor beta chains follows, all from one sample in a study of T cell responses to AZD1222 COVID-19 vaccine. Profiled with immunoSEQ multiplex PCR; TCRdb holds only in-frame clones, not every one. The sample consists of some 180,000 clones, approximately 92% of them appearing once. The sequencing used peripheral blood, collected on day 0 of AZD1222 vaccination. Every receptor here comes from an adult in good health. CDR3s include the opening cysteine and the closing phenylalanine or tryptophan. A D gene is named only where the DNA matches it firmly. A clone size is listed for some rows: how often the clone was seen (once, few, many), or a class if it is expanded.

d_gene,j_gene,abundance,v_gene,CDR3nt,CDR3aa
.,TRBJ1-5,few,TRBV5-1,TGCGCCAGCAGCCCCTCTTCAATTAATCAGCCCCAGCATTTT,CASSPSSINQPQHF
.,TRBJ1-5,.,TRBV5-5,TGTGCCAGCAGCTCATACGGGGCAAATCAGCCCCAGCATTTT,CASSSYGANQPQHF
.,TRBJ1-1,.,TRBV5-1,TGCGCCAGCAGCTTGGTAGGGGCCGGCACTGAAGCTTTCTTT,CASSLVGAGTEAFF
.,TRBJ1-3,few,TRBV14,TGTGCCAGCAGCCAATTCTCCAGGGCTGGAAACACCATATATTTT,CASSQFSRAGNTIYF
.,TRBJ1-4,.,TRBV29-1,TGCAGCGTTACGAACAGGGCGGCTAATGAAAAACTGTTTTTT,CSVTNRAANEKLFF
.,TRBJ1-3,.,TRBV4-1,TGCGCCAGCAGCCACGGGGTTCGAGACACCATATATTTT,CASSHGVRDTIYF
.,TRBJ2-3,.,TRBV3-1/TRBV3-2,TGTGCCAGCAGCCAAAGGGAACTAGTCGGCACAGATACGCAGTATTTT,CASSQRELVGTDTQYF
.,TRBJ1-4,.,TRBV30,TGTGCCTCCGGTTTCGGGGGTAATGAAAAACTGTTTTTT,CASGFGGNEKLFF
.,TRBJ2-1,.,TRBV11-1,TGTGCCAGCAGCTTGCGGGACTCCTACAATGAGCAGTTCTTC,CASSLRDSYNEQFF
.,TRBJ1-2,.,TRBV4-2,TGTGCCAGCAGCCAAGGGGGGGATAACTATGGCTACACCTTC,CASSQGGDNYGYTF
TRBD1,TRBJ1-2,once,TRBV28,TGTGCCAGCAACATAGGACAGGGTTGGATCTATGGCTACACCTTC,CASNIGQGWIYGYTF
TRBD2,TRBJ2-3,.,TRBV7-2,TGTGCCAGCAGCTCTATGGTACTAGCGGGCCCGCAGGGGACGCAGTATTTT,CASSSMVLAGPQGTQYF
.,TRBJ1-5,.,TRBV6-1,TGTGCCAGCAGTGAACGGAGCCAGGGGTTGACTCAGCCCCAGCATTTT,CASSERSQGLTQPQHF
.,TRBJ2-3,.,TRBV6-5,TGTGCCAGCAGTATACAGGGGGGGGGCACAGATACGCAGTATTTT,CASSIQGGGTDTQYF
TRBD1,TRBJ2-3,.,TRBV4-1,TGCGCCAGCAGCCGCTGGACAGGGCCAGATACGCAGTATTTT,CASSRWTGPDTQYF
.,TRBJ1-1,.,TRBV6-5,TGTGCCAGCAGACCAGGGCCCCGTTCTGAAGCTTTCTTT,CASRPGPRSEAFF
TRBD1,TRBJ1-1,many,TRBV14,TGTGCCAGCAGCCAACGACAGGGGACTATGAACACTGAAGCTTTCTTT,CASSQRQGTMNTEAFF
.,TRBJ1-3,.,TRBV5-1,TGCGCCAGCAGCTTGTGGGCATTTGGAAACACCATATATTTT,CASSLWAFGNTIYF
.,TRBJ2-7,.,TRBV3-1/TRBV3-2,TGTGCCAGCAGTCTTGTGAGGGGGAGGGAGCAGTACTTC,CASSLVRGREQYF
.,TRBJ2-7,.,TRBV29-1,TGCAGCGTTGAGGGGGGGGCGGAAAGCTACGAGCAGTACTTC,CSVEGGAESYEQYF
TRBD2,TRBJ2-1,.,TRBV27,TGTGCCAGCAGTTTATGGGGACTAGTCAATGAGCAGTTCTTC,CASSLWGLVNEQFF
.,TRBJ1-2,.,TRBV4-1,TGCGCCAGCAGCCAAGATTTGCAGGGTTGGGGTGGCTACACCTTC,CASSQDLQGWGGYTF
TRBD2,TRBJ2-7,.,TRBV28,TGTGCCAGCGGGGGACTAGCGGGAGCCTACGAGCAGTACTTC,CASGGLAGAYEQYF
TRBD1,TRBJ2-3,.,TRBV25-1,TGTGCCGGGAAAGGGACAGGGAGTAGCACAGATACGCAGTATTTT,CAGKGTGSSTDTQYF
.,TRBJ1-2,few,TRBV21-1,TGTGCCAGCAACGAGAGCCAGAACTATGGCTACACCTTC,CASNESQNYGYTF
.,TRBJ1-3,.,TRBV18,TGTGCCAGCTCACCCGGGCTCTCTGGAAACACCATATATTTT,CASSPGLSGNTIYF
.,TRBJ1-2,.,TRBV10-3,TGTGCCATCAGTGAGTCTGGCCAGGGGTCGGGAGGCTACACCTTC,CAISESGQGSGGYTF